This entry describes one TCR beta chain. Its cognate antigen is unknown. Through a sample-barcoded 5' primer and a J-beta primer mix, a second PCR was run for roughly 7 to 12 cycles. A single record per CDR3 protein comes from TCRdb applying MiXCR to the 5' RACE reads. The table lists some 900,000 distinct CDR3 sequences, roughly 52% of them singletons, with 13% in the top ten. The source of the sample is a study of blood T cells in healthy people across ages. General study points: Naive T cell percentage showed a strong correlation with TCR beta diversity. Donors of long life had a larger count of naive CD4+ cells and greater diversity than aged donors.

Germline CDR1 is DFQATT and CDR2 is SNEGSKA (reference sequence). V trimming: 0 bases; J trimming: 2 bases; junction bases outside the gene matches: 5. The CDR3 is 17 residues long. J is TRBJ2-5 and V is TRBV20-1; 14 bases fit TRBD2. The source material was blood. The sequence was collected from a man younger than 40 in good health. The CDR3 coding sequence is TGCAGTGCTAGAGATCCGACTAGCGGGGGGGGACAAGAGACCCAGTACTTC. Protein sequence: CSARDPTSGGGQETQYF.